The T cell receptor (beta chain) described here comes from a study of OX40 agonist ivuxolimab in advanced cancers. General observations from the study: Partly responding patients at 0.1-3.0 mg/kg showed some of the smallest clonal expansion.

Trimming removed 0 bases from V and 0 bases from J, with 12 bases in between. Germline V gene lookup returns CDR1 MNHEY and CDR2 SMNVEV (reference sequence). This CDR3 is built from 17 residues. Generated by immunoSEQ multiplex PCR, the TCRdb table keeps only in-frame clones and is missing some. The sample holds nearly 110,000 clones; approximately 90% are singletons and the top ten take around 1.2%. As to this clone: Its specificity is unknown.

The sample in question was CD4+ or CD8+ T cells sorted from blood, obtained in a trial of the OX40 agonist ivuxolimab. The receptor's source is an adult with an advanced solid tumor such as melanoma, head and neck, liver or kidney cancer. This rearrangement joins TRBV27 to TRBJ1-5; tentative D call: TRBD1 (5 bases). The DNA of the CDR3 is TGTGCCAGCAGTTTATCGGCGGGGGGGTATAGCAATCAGCCCCAGCATTTT. Translated: CASSLSAGGYSNQPQHF.